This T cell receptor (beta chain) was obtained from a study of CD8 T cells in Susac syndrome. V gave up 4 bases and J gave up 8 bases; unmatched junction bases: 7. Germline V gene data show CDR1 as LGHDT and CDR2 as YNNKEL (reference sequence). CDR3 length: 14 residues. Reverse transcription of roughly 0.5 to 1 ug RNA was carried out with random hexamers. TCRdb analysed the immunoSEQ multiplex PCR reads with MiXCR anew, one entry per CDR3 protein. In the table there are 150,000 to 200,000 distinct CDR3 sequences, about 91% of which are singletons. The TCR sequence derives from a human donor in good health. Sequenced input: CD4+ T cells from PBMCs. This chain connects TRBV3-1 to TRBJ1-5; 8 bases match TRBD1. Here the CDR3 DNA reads TGTGCCAGCAGCCGAGGACAGGGAGGGGAGCCCCAGCATTTT. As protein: CASSRGQGGEPQHF.